This T cell receptor (beta chain) was sequenced for a study of T-cell reconstitution after alpha-beta-depleted transplantation in children. Study-level points and caveats: Roughly two months post-transplant, alpha-beta T cells reportedly originated from several hundred graft clones that had expanded. It was newly produced T cells that mostly accounted for T-cell counts and diversity one year after transplant.

At least ten counts were recorded for this clonotype. Its antigen is unknown. This CDR3 has 15 amino acids. CDR1 and CDR2 from the germline V gene are KGHDR and SFDVKD. V was shortened by 4 bases and J by 3 bases, with 11 bases between the two germline ends. TCRbeta library preparation incorporated unique molecular identifiers. TCRdb reanalysed the PCR reads using MiXCR and keeps one entry per CDR3 protein. Among some 600,000 distinct CDR3 sequences listed, roughly 13% were seen once. This TCR was sampled from a male patient aged 10-17 years who had a stem cell transplant for acute myeloid leukemia, so the T cells may come from the graft donor. Sequenced material: PBMCs, mostly from graft donor cells, taken 360 days after TCRalphabeta/CD19-depleted stem cell transplant. The chain joins TRBV24-1 to TRBJ2-2; D remains ambiguous. The CDR3 sequence is CATSDQNRDTGELFF. In DNA form, the CDR3 reads TGTGCCACCAGTGACCAGAATAGGGACACCGGGGAGCTGTTTTTT.